Here is one T cell receptor beta chain with its context. Its antigen is unknown. The CDR3 spans 16 residues. The germline gives CDR1 SGHNT, CDR2 YYREEE (reference sequence). V was cut by 0 bases and J by 6 bases, with 17 bases left in between. This sample is drawn from a study of cytotoxic CD8 clonotypes in ibrutinib-treated CLL. Broader study findings: Starting clonality was above that of age-matched healthy donors and tracked circulating CD8+ T-cell counts.

Clones were sequenced by immunoSEQ multiplex PCR, and TCRdb holds only the in-frame ones, with some missing. The sample has more than 85,000 clones; approximately 77% are singletons. The sample consisted of PBMCs, taken after 24 months of ibrutinib treatment. The chain joins TRBV5-4 to TRBJ2-3; a weak D match, TRBD1 (6 bases). The sequence derives from a human donor with chronic lymphocytic leukemia. The CDR3 DNA is TGTGCCAGCAGCTTGGCAGGGGCACAAGGGGCGGATACGCAGTATTTT. Its protein is CASSLAGAQGADTQYF.